What follows describes a single T cell receptor (beta chain). This clone's antigen is unknown. No much larger clone is present one base from it, and per-base qualities are unavailable. Trimming costs V 6 bases and J 3 bases, and their ends lie 14 bases apart. CDR1 and CDR2 (MNHEY, SVGAGI) derive from the germline V gene. Counted from cysteine to phenylalanine, this CDR3 has 14 amino acids. Only CDR3 DNA remains: 42 bases, in frame from the first base. Library preparation employed the immunoSEQ multiplex PCR assay. TCRdb's version of the immuneACCESS table is confined to in-frame rearrangements and falls short of the full clone set. An unresolved V gene accounts for under half of the shortfall where checked; the remainder is of unknown origin. For this sample the table gives 30,000 to 45,000 clones, of which 91% were detected only once. The ten biggest clones cover roughly 6.1% of the sample. This record comes from a study of T cell changes during pregnancy in multiple sclerosis (dated by TCRdb to 2018 to 2020). The study in broad terms: The study looked at changes in the T cell repertoire across pregnancy in women with multiple sclerosis.

The sequenced sample was CD8+ T cells from peripheral blood mononuclear cells, obtained in the second trimester of pregnancy. The TCR originated in a female donor with multiple sclerosis, enrolled in a pregnancy study. The rearrangement joined TRBV6-5 to TRBJ1-2; possibly the D gene is TRBD1, per 6 matching bases. The CDR3 region has the sequence CASRQGLGDYGYTF. The DNA sequence reads TGTGCCAGCAGACAGGGCCTGGGAGACTATGGCTACACCTTC.